The table lists the clone carrying this T cell receptor (beta chain) with a few counts. The source of the sample is a study of blood T cell repertoires in COVID-19. About the study: Sites in the United States, Italy and Spain provided acute and convalescent COVID-19 samples. PBMCs, B-cell-depleted T cells, or T cells were the source of the cDNA or gDNA that made up the material.

The CDR3 loop spans 16 amino acids. Between the trimmed V and J ends, which lost 3 bases and 6 bases, there was a span of 17 bases. The germline CDR1 and CDR2 sequences are ENHRY and SYGVKD. Seattle patients were enrolled while actively infected and followed longitudinally. As processed by the authors: Reference gene primer amplification gave nucleated cell count estimates. The protocol was immunoSEQ multiplex PCR, while the TCRdb copy is restricted to in-frame clones and leaves out a portion. D and trimming were read from the DNA, whereas the V and J calls and clone size are those reported in that table. In the table there are roughly 160,000 clones, approximately 84% of which are singletons.

V is TRBV10-3 and J is TRBJ2-2; weak D call: TRBD1 (5 bases). Sample: peripheral blood. The receptor's source is a woman older than 75 with COVID-19, enrolled during active disease. DNA for the CDR3: TGTGCCATCAGTGATTGGAAAGGGGAAATGGCCGGGGAGCTGTTTTTT. Translating gives CAISDWKGEMAGELFF.